The TCR beta chain under discussion was sequenced for a study of shared clonotypes between healthy human individuals. Study-wide findings and caveats: An expected dependence of interdonor clonotype sharing on sequencing depth was noted.

Only in-frame clones appear in the TCRdb table, and some are missing; sequencing was by immunoSEQ multiplex PCR. Among under 2.5 million clones listed, roughly 92% were seen once. V was pared by 6 bases and J by 6 bases, with 4 bases of the junction left unmatched. The CDR3 is 14 amino acids. The germline V gene has CDR1 MNHEY and CDR2 SMNVEV (reference sequence). On this clone itself: Its antigen is not identified.

The rearrangement joins TRBV27 to TRBJ2-2; 10 bases are a match to TRBD2. Input material: naive CD4+ T cells from PBMCs. The sample's subset: CD45RA+ positively selected. The clonotype comes from a man younger than 30 in good health. Some clones in this sample may be carry-over from other donors' samples. CDR3 nucleotide sequence: TGTGCCAGCAGCAAAGCGGGAGGGGCCGGGGAGCTGTTTTTT. Translation gives CASSKAGGAGELFF.